Sequencing of this T cell receptor (beta chain) was carried out in a study of blood T cell repertoires in COVID-19. In assigning cohorts, the study relied on participant-reported clinical history. This table comes from immunoSEQ multiplex PCR, and its TCRdb copy is limited to in-frame clones, with some not included. The data contain about 200,000 clones, 75% to 85% of them singletons. The sample taken for sequencing was PBMCs or T cells enriched from blood (not recorded which). This receptor was obtained from a woman aged 45-65 years with acute COVID-19.

This CDR3 reads CASSEDRGGADTQYF. CDR3 sequence (DNA): TGTGCCAGCAGTGAAGATCGCGGGGGGGCAGATACGCAGTATTTT. This chain joins TRBV6-1 and TRBJ2-3; 9 bases are shared with TRBD2. CDR1 is MNHNS and CDR2 is SASEGT in the germline V gene. The CDR3 is 15 residues long. The V segment lost 1 base and the J segment 4 bases; nucleotides outside the gene matches: 3.